The 15 T cell receptor beta chains below all came from one sample that was sequenced in a study of blood T cell repertoires in COVID-19. TCRdb keeps only in-frame clones here, not all; method: immunoSEQ multiplex PCR. The data show 250,000 to 300,000 clones, with about 76% seen just once and just under 3% held by the top ten. The sequencing sample was made of peripheral blood. These receptors all come from a woman aged 55 to 70 with active or convalescent COVID-19.

This clone was counted once. The J gene is TRBJ1-5, the V gene TRBV10-3; TRBD1 matches at 9 bases. V lost 4 bases, J lost 7 bases, and 5 bases stayed unmatched. From germline, CDR1 is ENHRY and CDR2 SYGVKD. The CDR3 extends over 14 amino acids. CDR3 sequence reads: CAISGTGVEQPQHF. The CDR3 region has the DNA TGTGCCATCAGTGGGACAGGGGTGGAACAGCCCCAGCATTTT.

Concerning this clone itself: In the same sample, other DNA sequences code for this CDR3. CDR3 in DNA: TGTGCCAGCAGCCTGACAGTTAACTATGGCTACACCTTC. Its translation: CASSLTVNYGYTF. V and J are TRBV12-3 or TRBV12-4 and TRBJ1-2, with a weak D call TRBD1 (5 bases). The CDR3 is 13 residues long. V gave up 6 bases and J gave up 1 base, with 9 bases separating them.

This clone was picked up a small number of times. The J gene is TRBJ1-4, the V gene TRBV6-5, with 9 bases aligning to TRBD1. The CDR3 is made up of 16 amino acids. Germline V lookup: CDR1 MNHEY, CDR2 SVGAGI. V lost 2 bases and J lost 5; bases outside the gene matches: 6. The CDR3 region is CASSYVMGTGNEKLFF. CDR3 in DNA: TGTGCCAGCAGTTACGTTATGGGGACAGGGAATGAAAAACTGTTTTTT.

This clone was recorded many times. The chain has TRBV7-2 and TRBJ2-3; no clear D gene. Trimming shortened V by 4 bases and J by 0 bases, and 8 bases separated the two germline ends. Germline V gene lookup returns CDR1 SGHTA and CDR2 FQGNSA. The CDR3 is made up of 14 amino acids. The CDR3 here is CASSSSPSTDTQYF. The CDR3 nucleotides are TGTGCCAGCAGCTCCTCCCCTAGCACAGATACGCAGTATTTT. The entire variable domain, with the rest obtained from reference TRBV7-2 and TRBJ2-3, is as follows: GAGVSQSPSNKVTEKGKDVELRCDPISGHTALYWYRQSLGQGLEFLIYFQGNSAPDKSGLPSDRFSAERTGGSVSTLTIQRTQQEDSAVYLCASSSSPSTDTQYFGPGTRLTVL.

J is TRBJ1-3 and V is TRBV9; 11 bases are shared with TRBD1. Trimming cost V 4 bases and J 4 bases; bases outside gene matches: 4. Germline CDR1 reads SGDLS; CDR2 reads YYNGEE. This CDR3 region has 15 residues. CDR3 nucleotide sequence: TGTGCCAGCAGCCCTAGGACAGGGGGCGGAAACACCATATATTTT. Amino acid sequence: CASSPRTGGGNTIYF.

The V call is TRBV7-8, the J call TRBJ1-3; 12 bases align to TRBD1. Germline CDR1 and CDR2: SGHVS and FQNEAQ. The CDR3 extends over 16 amino acids. V lost 5 bases, J lost 8 bases, and 10 bases stayed unmatched. The chain's CDR3 is CASSTRDRGRGDTIYF. The CDR3 DNA reads TGTGCCAGCAGCACCCGGGACAGGGGGCGAGGGGACACCATATATTTT.

The chain employs TRBV15 and TRBJ1-2; maybe TRBD1 (6 bases). V shed 1 base and J shed 1 base, with 16 bases lying between them. In germline, CDR1 is LNHNV, CDR2 YYDKDF (reference sequence). CDR3 length: 17 residues. CDR3 in amino acids: CATSRGGQSGYNYGYTF. Here the CDR3 DNA reads TGTGCCACCAGCAGAGGAGGACAGTCAGGCTATAACTATGGCTACACCTTC.

The J gene is TRBJ1-6, the V gene TRBV5-6, with D possibly TRBD1 on 6 matching bases. Germline loops: CDR1 SGHDT, CDR2 YYEEEE. Trimming removed 5 bases from V and 5 bases from J, with 14 bases in between. This CDR3 has 15 amino acids. This CDR3 reads CASRKGQWDNSPLHF. The CDR3 DNA sequence: TGTGCCAGCAGAAAAGGACAGTGGGATAATTCACCCCTCCACTTT.

V is TRBV6-6 and J is TRBJ1-2; D may be TRBD1 (6 bases). CDR1 is MNHNY and CDR2 is SVGAGI in the germline V gene (reference sequence). Trimming removed 10 bases at V and 1 base at J, with 13 bases between. The CDR3 loop spans 13 amino acids. The CDR3 DNA sequence: TGTGCCATCCGGACAGCGATTAACTATGGCTACACCTTC. Encoded protein: CAIRTAINYGYTF.

The chain is built from TRBV18 and TRBJ1-1; D may be TRBD1 (6 bases). V was clipped by 4 bases and J by 1 base, with 10 bases between them. CDR3 length: 14 residues. CDR1 KGHSH and CDR2 LQKENI come from the germline V gene. The CDR3 DNA sequence: TGTGCCAGCTCACTACGACAGGCGAACACTGAAGCTTTCTTT. It encodes CASSLRQANTEAFF.

The gene calls are TRBV10-3 and TRBJ1-1; a weak D match, TRBD1 (5 bases). V was shortened by 6 bases and J by 3 bases, with 17 bases between the two germline ends. Germline CDR1 ENHRY, CDR2 SYGVKD. The CDR3 runs 15 residues. The CDR3 loop is CAISPQVSSDTEAFF. In DNA form, the CDR3 reads TGTGCCATCAGCCCACAGGTCTCTTCGGACACTGAAGCTTTCTTT.

The chain joins TRBV5-1 to TRBJ1-2; D call uncertain. The ends were cut back, 0 bases at V and 2 bases at J, with 8 bases in the middle. This CDR3 contains 14 residues. From germline, CDR1 is SGHRS and CDR2 YFSETQ. This CDR3 is CASSLAWANYGYTF. In DNA, the CDR3 is TGCGCCAGCAGCTTGGCGTGGGCCAACTATGGCTACACCTTC.

The chain combines TRBV3-1 (or the pseudogene TRBV3-2) with TRBJ1-1, with D possibly being TRBD1 (6 bases). Between the trimmed V and J ends, which lost 1 base and 3 bases, there was a span of 12 bases. CDR3 size: 15 residues. Germline CDR1 reads LGHDT; CDR2 reads YNNKEL (reference sequence). Written as DNA, the CDR3 is TGTGCCAGCAGCCAAGCCAGGGGCTCGGACACTGAAGCTTTCTTT. Amino acid sequence: CASSQARGSDTEAFF.

This chain joins TRBV4-1 and TRBJ2-2; D gene unclear. The germline gives CDR1 MGHRA, CDR2 YSYEKL. CDR3 length: 14 residues. The ends were cut back, 1 base at V and 7 bases at J, with 10 bases in the middle. The chain's CDR3 is CASSQVEFSGELFF. The CDR3 DNA sequence: TGCGCCAGCAGCCAAGTCGAATTTAGCGGGGAGCTGTTTTTT.

The V and J genes are TRBV19 and TRBJ1-5; TRBD1 might be the D (5 bases). CDR3 length: 14 amino acids. Germline values: CDR1 LNHDA, CDR2 SQIVND (reference sequence). Trimming pared 6 bases from V and 0 bases from J, leaving 9 bases between. CDR3: CASRSRVSNQPQHF. Written as DNA, the CDR3 is TGTGCCAGTAGAAGCAGGGTTAGCAATCAGCCCCAGCATTTT.